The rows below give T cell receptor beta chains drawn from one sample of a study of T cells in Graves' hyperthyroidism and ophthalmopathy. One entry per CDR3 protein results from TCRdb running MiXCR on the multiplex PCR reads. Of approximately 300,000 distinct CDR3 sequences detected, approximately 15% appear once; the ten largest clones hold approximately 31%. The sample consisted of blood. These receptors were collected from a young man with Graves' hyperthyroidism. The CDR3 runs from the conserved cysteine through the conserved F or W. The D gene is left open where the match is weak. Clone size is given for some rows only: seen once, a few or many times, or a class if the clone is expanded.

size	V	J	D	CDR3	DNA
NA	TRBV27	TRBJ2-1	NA	CASRLGTTFVPEFF	TGTGCCAGCAGACTGGGGACCACATTCGTACCGGAGTTCTTC
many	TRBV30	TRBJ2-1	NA	CAWSASSFGNEQFF	TGTGCCTGGAGTGCAAGTAGTTTTGGCAATGAGCAGTTCTTC
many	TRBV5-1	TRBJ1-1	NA	CASSKIREDTEAFF	TGCGCCAGCAGCAAAATCAGGGAGGACACTGAAGCTTTCTTT
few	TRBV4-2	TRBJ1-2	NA	CASSQDLWPPDPGDTF	TGTGCCAGCAGCCAAGACCTGTGGCCCCCAGATCCAGGTGACACCTTC
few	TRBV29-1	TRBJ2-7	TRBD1	CSVSRDRDYEQYF	TGCAGCGTTTCTCGGGACAGGGACTACGAGCAGTACTTC
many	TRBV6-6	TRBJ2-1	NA	CASSYSADPNNEQFF	TGTGCCAGCAGTTACTCTGCGGACCCCAACAATGAGCAGTTCTTC
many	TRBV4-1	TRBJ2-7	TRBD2	CASSQEYLAGGYEQYF	TGCGCCAGCAGCCAAGAGTACCTAGCGGGAGGATACGAGCAGTACTTC
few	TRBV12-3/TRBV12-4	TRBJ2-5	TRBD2	CASMGGTSGETQYF	TGTGCCAGCATGGGGGGGACTAGCGGAGAGACCCAGTACTTC
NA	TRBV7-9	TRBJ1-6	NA	CASSLEGSSYNSPLHF	TGTGCCAGCAGCTTAGAAGGGAGCTCCTATAATTCACCCCTCCACTTT
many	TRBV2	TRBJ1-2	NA	CASSPTREPRAGYTF	TGTGCCAGCAGTCCCACCAGAGAGCCGAGAGCGGGCTACACCTTC
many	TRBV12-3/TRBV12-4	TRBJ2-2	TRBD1	CASSSGQGGELFF	TGTGCCAGCAGTTCAGGACAGGGTGGGGAGCTGTTTTTT
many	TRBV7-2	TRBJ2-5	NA	CASSFTDETQYF	TGTGCCAGCAGCTTTACCGATGAGACCCAGTACTTC
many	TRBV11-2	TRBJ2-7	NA	CASSFLDSGAYEQYF	TGTGCCAGCAGCTTCCTGGACAGTGGGGCTTACGAGCAGTACTTC
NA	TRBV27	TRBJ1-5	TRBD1	CASSLTTGEPQHF	TGTGCCAGCAGTTTAACGACAGGGGAGCCCCAGCATTTT
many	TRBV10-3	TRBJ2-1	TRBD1	CAIGRDSEQFF	TGTGCCATCGGCCGGGACAGTGAGCAGTTCTTC
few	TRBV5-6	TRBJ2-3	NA	CASSLGPADTRYF	TGTGCCAGCAGCTTGGGACCAGCAGATACGCGGTATTTT